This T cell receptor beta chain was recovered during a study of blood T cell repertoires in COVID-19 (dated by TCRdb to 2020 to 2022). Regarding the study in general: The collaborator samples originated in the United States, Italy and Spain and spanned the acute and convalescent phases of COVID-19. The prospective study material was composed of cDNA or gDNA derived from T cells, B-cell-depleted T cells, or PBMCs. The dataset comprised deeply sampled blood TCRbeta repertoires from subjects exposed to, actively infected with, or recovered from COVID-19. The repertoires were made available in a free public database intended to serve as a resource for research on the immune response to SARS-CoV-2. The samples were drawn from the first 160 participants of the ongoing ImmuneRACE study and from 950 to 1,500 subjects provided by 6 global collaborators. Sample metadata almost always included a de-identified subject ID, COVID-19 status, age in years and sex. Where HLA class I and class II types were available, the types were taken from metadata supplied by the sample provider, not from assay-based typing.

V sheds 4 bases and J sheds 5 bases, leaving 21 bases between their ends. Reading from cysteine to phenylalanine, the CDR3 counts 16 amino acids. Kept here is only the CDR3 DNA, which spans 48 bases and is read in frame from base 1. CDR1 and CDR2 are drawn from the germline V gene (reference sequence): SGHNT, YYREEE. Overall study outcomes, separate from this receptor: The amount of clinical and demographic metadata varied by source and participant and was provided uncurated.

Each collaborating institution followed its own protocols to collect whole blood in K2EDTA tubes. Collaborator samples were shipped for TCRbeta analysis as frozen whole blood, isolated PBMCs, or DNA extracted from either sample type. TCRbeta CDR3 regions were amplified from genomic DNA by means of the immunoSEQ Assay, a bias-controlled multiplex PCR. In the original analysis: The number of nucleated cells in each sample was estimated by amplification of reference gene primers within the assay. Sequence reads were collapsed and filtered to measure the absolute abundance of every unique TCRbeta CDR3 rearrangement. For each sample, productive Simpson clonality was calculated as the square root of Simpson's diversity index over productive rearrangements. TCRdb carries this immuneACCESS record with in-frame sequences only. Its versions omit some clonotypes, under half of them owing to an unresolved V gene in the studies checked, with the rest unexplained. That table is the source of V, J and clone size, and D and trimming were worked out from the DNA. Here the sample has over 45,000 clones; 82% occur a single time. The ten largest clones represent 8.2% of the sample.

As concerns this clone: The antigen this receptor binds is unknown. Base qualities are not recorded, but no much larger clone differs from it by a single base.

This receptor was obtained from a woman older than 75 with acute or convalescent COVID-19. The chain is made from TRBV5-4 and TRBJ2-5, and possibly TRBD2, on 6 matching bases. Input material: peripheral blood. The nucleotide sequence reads TGTGCCAGCAGCACAAGATCCCGACTAGATCCGGAGACCCAGTACTTC. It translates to CASSTRSRLDPETQYF.